Sequencing of this TCR beta chain was carried out in a study of blood T cell repertoires in COVID-19. Across the study: Samples of COVID-19 (acute and convalescent) were obtained from the United States, Italy and Spain. T cells, B-cell-depleted T cells, or PBMCs provided the cDNA or gDNA that served as material.

Source study methods: The authors estimated nucleated cell counts from reference gene primer amplification. Here immunoSEQ multiplex PCR was the method, and the copy in TCRdb shows in-frame clones only, minus some. V and J calls and clone size are copied from that table; D and trimming were computed from the DNA. The table includes some 96,000 clones, around four fifths detected once. V was shortened by 2 bases and J by 0 bases, with 10 bases between the two germline ends. The CDR3 runs to 15 residues. The V gene's germline CDR1 is KGHSH and CDR2 LQKENI. The sequence derives from a woman in her 70s with acute or convalescent COVID-19. The specimen sequenced was peripheral blood. The gene calls are TRBV18 and TRBJ1-2; no clear D gene. As DNA, the CDR3 is TGTGCCAGCTCACCAATTACAGAAGCTAACTATGGCTACACCTTC. This sequence encodes CASSPITEANYGYTF.